Below are 14 T cell receptor beta chains sequenced from a single sample in a study of quantifying T cell responses using KT2 cells. In the study overall: TCR alpha and beta constant-region primers primed reverse transcription of RNA.

Each cDNA got a UMI-containing oligo ligated at its 3' end. An equimolar mix of RC1.1 and RC1.2 primed the beta chain across TRBC1 and TRBC2. TCRdb independently ran MiXCR on the UMI-ligation and nested PCR reads; one entry per CDR3 protein. The profile shows approximately 54,000 distinct CDR3 sequences, around a tenth of them singletons. The sequencing sample was made of PBMCs spiked with cells of the T cell clone KT2. The source is a human donor.

Many counts were recorded for this clonotype. The chain combines TRBV6-2 or TRBV6-3 with TRBJ2-3; D remains ambiguous. CDR1 and CDR2 (germline): MNHEY, SVGEGT. Trimming cost V 3 bases and J 15 bases, with 25 bases left between them. The CDR3 is made up of 15 amino acids. DNA of the CDR3: TGTGCCAGCAGTTATTATCTGGGGATTACCCCGCGGTTCTATTTT. Amino acids: CASSYYLGITPRFYF.

This clonotype was recorded once. This chain links TRBV4-2 with TRBJ2-3; TRBD2 matches 8 bases. The CDR3 has 15 amino acids. J lost 6 bases, V lost 4 bases, and 9 bases had no gene match. Per germline, CDR1 LGHNA and CDR2 YNFKEQ. The CDR3 reads CASSLVAGLGDTQYF. The DNA for the CDR3 is TGTGCCAGCAGCCTCGTAGCGGGACTAGGGGATACGCAGTATTTT.

This clonotype was detected a few times. This chain uses TRBV11-2 with TRBJ2-1; D call uncertain. Germline CDR1 and CDR2: SGHAT and FQNNGV. V was clipped by 7 bases and J by 4 bases, with 14 bases between them. CDR3 length equals 14 residues. The CDR3 DNA is TGTGCCAGCACCATTTCCGGCACGTACAATGAGCAGTTCTTC. Protein sequence: CASTISGTYNEQFF.

This clonotype was counted a few times. The CDR3 bases are TGTGCCATCACCCGGGACTATTCTACGGACGAGCAGTTCTTC. Its protein is CAITRDYSTDEQFF. This sequence joins TRBV10-3 and TRBJ2-1, with TRBD2 matching over 7 bases. Germline CDR1 is ENHRY and CDR2 is SYGVKD. V gave up 7 bases and J gave up 10 bases; unmatched junction bases: 13. The CDR3 consists of 14 residues.

The rearrangement joins TRBV10-2 to TRBJ2-7, with 9 bases that match TRBD2. The CDR3 loop spans 17 amino acids. V shed 8 bases, J shed 7 bases, and the junction held 21 bases outside the gene matches. Germline CDR1 and CDR2: WSHSY and SAAADI. Here the CDR3 reads CASSGPLSDSGSGEQYF. The CDR3 DNA sequence: TGCGCCAGCTCTGGGCCTTTATCCGATAGCGGGAGTGGGGAGCAGTACTTC.

This clonotype was counted at least ten times. The chain employs TRBV18 and TRBJ2-1; 7 nucleotides line up with TRBD2. Per germline, CDR1 KGHSH and CDR2 LQKENI. This CDR3 has 17 amino acids. V lost 2 bases, J lost 4 bases, and 11 bases stayed unmatched. The CDR3 nucleotides are TGTGCCAGCTCACCAAACCCCATGGGGGGGTTTTACAATGAGCAGTTCTTC. This translates into CASSPNPMGGFYNEQFF.

This clonotype was picked up many times. The chain couples TRBV25-1 to TRBJ2-7, with D possibly TRBD2 on 7 matching bases. This CDR3 is built from 15 residues. CDR1 is MGHDK, CDR2 SYGVNS, per germline. The germline V and J ends were trimmed by 3 bases and 1 base, with 13 bases remaining between them. CDR3 in amino acids: CASSDRGAASYEQYF. The CDR3 DNA reads TGTGCCAGCAGTGATCGGGGGGCCGCGTCCTACGAGCAGTACTTC.

This clonotype was found a few times. The V and J genes are TRBV5-6 and TRBJ2-5, with 10 positions matching TRBD2. J lost 0 bases, V lost 2 bases, and 7 bases had no gene match. This CDR3 spans 17 amino acids. CDR1 and CDR2 from the germline V gene are SGHDT and YYEEEE. CDR3 nucleotide sequence: TGTGCCAGCAGCTTTCTGGGGCTAGCGGGGGACCAAGAGACCCAGTACTTC. Translating it yields CASSFLGLAGDQETQYF.

Many counts were recorded for this clonotype. The rearrangement links TRBV14 to TRBJ2-3; D gene unclear. V was clipped by 0 bases and J by 0 bases, with 10 bases between them. The germline V gene encodes CDR1 SGHDN and CDR2 FVKESK. The CDR3 loop spans 16 amino acids. The DNA of the CDR3 is TGTGCCAGCAGCCAAGATCTTGCGTCTAGCACAGATACGCAGTATTTT. Protein sequence: CASSQDLASSTDTQYF.

This clonotype was seen more than once but under ten times. J is TRBJ2-3 and V is TRBV2, with 10 positions matching TRBD2. Unmatched junction bases numbered 9, after V lost 3 bases and J lost 6 bases. This CDR3 has 16 residues. The germline CDR1 and CDR2 sequences are SNHLY and FYNNEI. The CDR3 region has the DNA TGTGCCAGCAGTGAGGAAGCGGGAGGGCGTTACGATACGCAGTATTTT. As protein: CASSEEAGGRYDTQYF.

This chain uses TRBV10-1 with TRBJ2-2; D call uncertain. V gave up 0 bases and J gave up 4 bases, with 6 bases separating them. The V gene's germline CDR1 is WNHNN and CDR2 SYGVQD (reference sequence). The CDR3 consists of 14 residues. This CDR3 is CASSESTPTGELFF. For the CDR3, the DNA is TGCGCCAGCAGTGAGTCGACCCCCACCGGGGAGCTGTTTTTT.

This clonotype turned up a few times. The chain carries TRBV24-1 and TRBJ2-1; tentatively, D is TRBD2 (6 bases). From germline, CDR1 is KGHDR and CDR2 SFDVKD. The CDR3 consists of 16 residues. V lost 4 bases, J lost 0 bases, and 12 bases lay in between. The DNA of the CDR3 is TGTGCCACCAGTGACCAAGCGGGTAGCTCCTACAATGAGCAGTTCTTC. Protein product: CATSDQAGSSYNEQFF.

This sequence joins TRBV10-2 and TRBJ1-3, with D perhaps matching TRBD1 (6 bases). The CDR3 runs to 16 residues. Germline assignment: CDR1 WSHSY and CDR2 SAAADI. The V gene lost 6 bases and the J gene lost 3 bases, with 18 bases spanning the gap. CDR3 residues: CASSGTYRSSGNTIYF. CDR3 in DNA: TGCGCCAGCAGCGGGACATACCGTTCCAGTGGAAACACCATATATTTT.

The chain joins TRBV30 to TRBJ2-3; 8 bases match TRBD1. Unmatched junction bases numbered 7, after V lost 3 bases and J lost 2 bases. From germline, CDR1 is GTSNPN and CDR2 SVGIG (reference sequence). The CDR3 is 15 residues long. CDR3 region: CAWSPGGDFTDTQYF. In DNA form, the CDR3 reads TGTGCCTGGAGCCCAGGGGGCGACTTCACAGATACGCAGTATTTT.